The text below deals with one T cell receptor beta chain. Produced via immunoSEQ multiplex PCR; TCRdb's table is partial and in-frame only. This table holds around 44,000 clones, 92% found once. Losses at the gene ends were 4 bases for V and 14 bases for J; bases not matched to a gene: 8. Looked up from germline, CDR1 is SGHDT and CDR2 is YYEEEE. The CDR3 has 12 residues. The data are from a study of blood T cell repertoires in COVID-19. The V gene is TRBV5-6, the J gene TRBJ2-1, with TRBD1 identical over 8 bases. The TCR sequence derives from a human donor in a cohort sampled during active COVID-19. Source material: peripheral blood. The CDR3 loop reads CASSRQGAVEFF. CDR3 DNA sequence: TGTGCCAGCAGCCGTCAGGGGGCCGTGGAGTTCTTC.